This T cell receptor beta chain appears in the sequencing data of a study of Graves' ophthalmopathy and Graves' hyperthyroidism. Study findings and constraints: Clonotypes were expanded in thyroid at above 0.001 frequency, and most also appeared in blood.

Diagnosis used clinical symptoms, serum thyroxine, TRAb, thyroid ultrasound and orbital computed tomography. The authors amplified TCR beta CDR3 regions from RNA transcripts. RT-PCR in the first round used HTBI primers; a second-round multiplex PCR followed. TCRdb reanalysed the multiplex PCR reads using MiXCR and keeps one entry per CDR3 protein. The data show approximately 540,000 distinct CDR3 sequences, under 45% seen once. CDR3 length: 17 amino acids. Germline CDR1 is SGDLS and CDR2 is YYNGEE. V gave up 1 base and J gave up 5 bases; unmatched junction bases: 10. This clonotype was detected ten times or more. Its antigen is still unknown.

This receptor was taken from an adult man with Graves' hyperthyroidism. What was sequenced was peripheral blood or thyroid tissue (not recorded which). The gene calls are TRBV9 and TRBJ1-5, with 9 positions matching TRBD1. The CDR3, as DNA: TGTGCCAGCAGCGTATACCAGTCGGGACAGGGCGATCAGCCCCAGCATTTT. Amino acid sequence: CASSVYQSGQGDQPQHF.